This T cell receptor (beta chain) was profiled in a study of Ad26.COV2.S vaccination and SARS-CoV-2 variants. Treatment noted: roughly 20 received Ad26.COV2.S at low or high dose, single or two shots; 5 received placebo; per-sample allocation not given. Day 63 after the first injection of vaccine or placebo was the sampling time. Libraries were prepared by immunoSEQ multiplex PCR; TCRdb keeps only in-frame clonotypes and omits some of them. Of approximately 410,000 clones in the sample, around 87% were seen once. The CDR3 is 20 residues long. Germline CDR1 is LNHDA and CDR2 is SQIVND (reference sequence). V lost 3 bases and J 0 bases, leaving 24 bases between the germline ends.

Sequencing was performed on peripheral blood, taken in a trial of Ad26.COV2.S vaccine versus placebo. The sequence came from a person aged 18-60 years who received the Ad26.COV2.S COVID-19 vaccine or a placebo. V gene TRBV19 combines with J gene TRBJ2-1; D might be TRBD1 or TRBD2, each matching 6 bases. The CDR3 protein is CASSIMSGGTAGSSYNEQFF. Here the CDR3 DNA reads TGTGCCAGTAGTATTATGTCCGGGGGCACCGCGGGGAGCTCCTACAATGAGCAGTTCTTC.